This T cell receptor beta chain was identified during a study of CD8 T cells in ankylosing spondylitis. Germline assignment: CDR1 SGHVS and CDR2 FQNEAQ. V was shortened by 1 base and J by 8 bases, with 19 bases between the two germline ends. This CDR3 is built from 16 residues. On this clonotype itself: This clone may be a read error of a much larger clone one base away. Since no conserved phenylalanine or tryptophan closes the CDR3, a read error is the likely cause.

Making the TCR beta libraries involved quantitative 5'-RACE with molecular barcodes. A single record per CDR3 protein comes from TCRdb applying MiXCR to the 5' RACE reads. The sample holds roughly 130,000 distinct CDR3 sequences, approximately 10% seen once. This clonotype was obtained from a male donor with ankylosing spondylitis or in good health (not recorded which). This chain joins TRBV7-8 and TRBJ2-3; D possibly corresponds to TRBD1 (6 bases). Sequenced: blood, either unsorted or a sorted T cell fraction (not recorded which). The CDR3, as DNA: TGTGCCAGCAGCTTAGTGTACAGGGAAATTGGTGGTACGCAGTATTTG. Its translation: CASSLVYREIGGTQYL.